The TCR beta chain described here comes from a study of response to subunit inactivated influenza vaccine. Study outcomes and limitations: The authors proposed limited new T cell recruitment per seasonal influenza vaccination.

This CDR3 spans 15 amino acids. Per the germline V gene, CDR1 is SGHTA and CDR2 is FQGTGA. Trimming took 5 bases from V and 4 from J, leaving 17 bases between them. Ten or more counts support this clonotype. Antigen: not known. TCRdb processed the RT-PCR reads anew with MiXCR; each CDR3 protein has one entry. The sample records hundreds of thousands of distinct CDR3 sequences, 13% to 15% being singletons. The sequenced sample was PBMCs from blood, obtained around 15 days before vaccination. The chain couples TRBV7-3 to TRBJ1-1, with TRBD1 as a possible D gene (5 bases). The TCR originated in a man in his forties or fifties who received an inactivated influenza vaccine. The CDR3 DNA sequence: TGTGCCAGCAGCCTAGAGGACGCCCAGGGCACTGAAGCTTTCTTT. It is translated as CASSLEDAQGTEAFF.